This TCR beta chain originates from a study of control samples from healthy donors and cancer patients. Clones were sequenced by immunoSEQ multiplex PCR, and TCRdb holds only the in-frame ones, with some missing. Among tens of thousands of clones listed, roughly 93% were seen once. This CDR3 comprises 16 residues. V lost 1 base to trimming and J lost 3 bases; unmatched junction nucleotides: 5. The germline gives CDR1 SNHLY, CDR2 FYNNEI. The sample taken for sequencing was PBMCs. This chain connects TRBV2 to TRBJ2-1, with 8 bases lining up with TRBD1. This receptor was identified in a woman in her forties with lung cancer. For the CDR3, the DNA is TGTGCCAGCAGTGAAGTTGGACAGGGTTACTACAATGAGCAGTTCTTC. As protein: CASSEVGQGYYNEQFF.